These 31 T cell receptor beta chains were all obtained from the same sample, sequenced in a study of T cell repertoires in cytomegalovirus infection. One entry per CDR3 protein results from TCRdb running MiXCR on the reads. This table has tens of thousands of distinct CDR3 sequences, 4% appearing once. Sequenced sample: PBMCs. The receptors were gathered from a human donor in good health (CMV status not recorded). Some clones in this sample may be carry-over from other donors' samples.

This clonotype appeared many times. V and J are TRBV7-2 and TRBJ1-2; TRBD1 agrees at 9 bases. CDR3 length: 17 residues. The trim removed 2 bases at V and 5 bases at J, leaving 12 bases unmatched. Germline CDR1 and CDR2: SGHTA and FQGNSA. The CDR3 DNA reads as TGTGCCAGCAGCTTAATAGGGTCCGGGACAGGGATGTATGGCTACACCTTC. It specifies CASSLIGSGTGMYGYTF.

The chain recombines TRBV28 with TRBJ1-1; a possible D gene is TRBD1 (6 bases). Per the germline V gene, CDR1 is MDHEN and CDR2 is SYDVKM. Trimming took off 7 bases at V and 1 base at J, with 13 bases between the two ends. This CDR3 has 14 residues. The CDR3 spells CASKGGGRNTEAFF. The CDR3 DNA reads as TGTGCCAGCAAAGGCGGGGGGCGGAACACTGAAGCTTTCTTT.

This clonotype has only a few counts. CDR3 nucleotides: TGTGCCAGCAGCTTAAAGGCCGGGGAGCTGTTTTTT. Translation gives CASSLKAGELFF. The chain uses TRBV7-9 and TRBJ2-2; no reliable D call. V was pared by 2 bases and J by 6 bases, with 4 bases between. This CDR3 has 12 residues. CDR1 is SEHNR and CDR2 is FQNEAQ in the germline V gene (reference sequence).

This clonotype was observed at least ten times. The chain uses TRBV6-6 and TRBJ1-5; 7 bases map to TRBD1. The CDR3 has 14 amino acids. Trimming at V came to 6 bases and at J to 3 bases, leaving 5 bases not matched to a gene. The germline gives CDR1 MNHNY, CDR2 SVGAGI (reference sequence). This chain's CDR3 is CASRRTGDNQPQHF. DNA of the CDR3: TGTGCCAGCAGGAGGACAGGAGACAATCAGCCCCAGCATTTT.

There are many counts of this clonotype. CDR3 loop: CATSAAGSTRGAFF. CDR3 coding DNA: TGTGCCACCAGTGCCGCAGGGTCAACCCGTGGAGCTTTCTTT. The chain combines TRBV24-1 with TRBJ1-1, with D possibly matching TRBD1 (5 bases). Germline V lookup: CDR1 KGHDR, CDR2 SFDVKD. This CDR3 has 14 amino acids. Trimming cost V 5 bases and J 10 bases, with 19 bases left between them.

This clonotype appeared many times. The chain recombines TRBV7-2 with TRBJ1-2; D unresolved. Germline loops: CDR1 SGHTA, CDR2 FQGNSA. The CDR3 spans 15 residues. With 3 bases removed from V and 0 bases from J, the gap between germline ends came to 11 bases. Written as DNA, the CDR3 is TGTGCCAGCAGCTTCGGAGACGGCCCTAACTATGGCTACACCTTC. It yields the protein CASSFGDGPNYGYTF.

In this sample, this clonotype turned up many times. Compared with germline, one end of the junction differs, possibly owing to a read error. The V call is TRBV7-7, the J call TRBJ2-2, with D maybe TRBD1 (5 bases). This CDR3 comprises 18 residues. Germline V gene sequence: CDR1 SSHAT, CDR2 FNYEAQ (reference sequence). CDR3 DNA sequence: TGTGCTAGCAGCTTAGCTCGTCAGGGCAAAGGGAACACCGGGGAGCTGTTTTTT. Translated, it gives CASSLARQGKGNTGELFF.

This clonotype was seen at least ten times. The CDR3 is CASSPRRGAEAFF. In DNA form, the CDR3 reads TGTGCCAGCAGCCCGAGAAGAGGGGCTGAAGCTTTCTTT. The rearrangement links TRBV7-2 to TRBJ1-1; possible D gene TRBD1, 5 bases. The V gene's germline CDR1 is SGHTA and CDR2 FQGNSA. V was pared by 5 bases and J by 6 bases, with 13 bases between. The CDR3 is made up of 13 amino acids.

This clonotype was seen ten or more times. The rearrangement uses TRBV6-5 and TRBJ2-7, with 10 positions matching TRBD1. The germline gives CDR1 MNHEY, CDR2 SVGAGI. This CDR3 comprises 14 residues. The trim removed 4 bases at V and 6 bases at J, leaving 6 bases unmatched. The CDR3 sequence is CASSFQRTGGEQYF. In DNA form, the CDR3 reads TGTGCCAGCAGTTTTCAACGGACAGGGGGCGAGCAGTACTTC.

This clonotype was seen many times. The chain combines TRBV18 with TRBJ2-3, with D possibly TRBD2 on 5 matching bases. V was clipped by 5 bases and J by 0 bases, with 18 bases between them. This CDR3 region has 17 residues. Germline-derived CDR1 and CDR2 are KGHSH and LQKENI. CDR3 sequence: CASSARERSVSTDTQYF. The DNA of the CDR3 is TGTGCCAGCTCAGCACGGGAAAGGTCCGTTAGCACAGATACGCAGTATTTT.

At least ten counts were recorded for this clonotype. The V and J genes are TRBV19 and TRBJ1-6, with D possibly TRBD1 on 5 matching bases. Trimming stripped 4 bases from V and 5 bases from J, with 12 bases between. The germline V gene encodes CDR1 LNHDA and CDR2 SQIVND (reference sequence). CDR3 length: 15 amino acids. Here the CDR3 reads CASSKQAYDNSPLHF. The CDR3 DNA sequence: TGTGCCAGTAGTAAACAGGCCTACGATAATTCACCCCTCCACTTT.

In this sample, this clonotype turned up many times. This rearrangement joins TRBV11-3 to TRBJ2-3; D is perhaps TRBD1 or TRBD2 (5 bases each). Germline values: CDR1 SGHNT, CDR2 YENEEA. The CDR3 sequence is 16 residues long. Deletions cut 2 bases from V and 0 bases from J, with 12 bases between. The CDR3 reads CASSLTRGRSTDTQYF. CDR3 in DNA: TGTGCCAGCAGCTTAACTCGGGGACGGAGCACAGATACGCAGTATTTT.

The chain employs TRBV5-4 and TRBJ2-3; 13 positions agree with TRBD2. V lost 4 bases to trimming and J lost 7 bases; unmatched junction nucleotides: 9. The germline V gene encodes CDR1 SGHNT and CDR2 YYREEE (reference sequence). The CDR3 is 16 amino acids. CDR3 sequence (DNA): TGTGCCAGCAGCCGATCAGAACTAGCGGGAGGGAATACGCAGTATTTT. Translated: CASSRSELAGGNTQYF.

This clonotype was seen only a few times. This sequence joins TRBV12-3 or TRBV12-4 and TRBJ2-1; 8 nucleotides line up with TRBD2. The CDR3 is 15 residues long. V lost 7 bases, J lost 7 bases, and 12 bases stayed unmatched. CDR3 in amino acids: CASTLRGLGRNEQFF. CDR3 coding DNA: TGTGCCAGCACTTTGCGGGGACTAGGGAGGAATGAGCAGTTCTTC.

This clonotype was counted at least ten times. The chain has TRBV7-9 and TRBJ2-1; D remains ambiguous. Germline-derived CDR1 and CDR2 are SEHNR and FQNEAQ (reference sequence). V shed 3 bases and J shed 9 bases, with 9 bases lying between them. The length of the CDR3 is 12 residues. CDR3 bases: TGTGCCAGCAGCTTGAGCAGCAGTGAGCAGTTCTTC. Protein sequence: CASSLSSSEQFF.

In this sample, this clonotype turned up many times. V and J are TRBV12-3 or TRBV12-4 and TRBJ1-5, with 8 bases lining up with TRBD1. V trimming: 6 bases; J trimming: 6 bases; junction bases outside the gene matches: 4. CDR3 length equals 13 residues. The CDR3 loop is CASRGQGLQPQHF. CDR3 coding DNA: TGTGCCAGCAGAGGACAGGGCCTTCAGCCCCAGCATTTT.

This clonotype has at least ten counts. This rearrangement joins TRBV7-2 to TRBJ2-7; perhaps TRBD2 as D (6 bases). CDR1 is SGHTA and CDR2 is FQGNSA in the germline V gene. V dropped 1 base and J dropped 5 bases, with 15 bases sitting between them. There are 15 residues in the CDR3. The CDR3 DNA sequence: TGTGCCAGCAGCTTAGTTGGCGGGATAATCGACGAGCAGTACTTC. It is translated as CASSLVGGIIDEQYF.

This clonotype was counted many times. The chain recombines TRBV7-2 with TRBJ2-1, with 7 bases aligning to TRBD1. V was clipped by 7 bases and J by 3 bases; unmatched bases: 6. CDR1 is SGHTA and CDR2 is FQGNSA in the germline V gene. The CDR3 covers 14 residues. The CDR3 spells CASTVQGSYNEQFF. Written as DNA, the CDR3 is TGTGCCAGCACCGTACAGGGGAGCTACAATGAGCAGTTCTTC.

This clonotype has at least ten counts. The chain combines TRBV7-9 with TRBJ1-2; 8 bases line up with TRBD1. Looked up from germline, CDR1 is SEHNR and CDR2 is FQNEAQ (reference sequence). The V and J ends lost 5 bases and 4 bases, in that order; junction bases with no gene match: 9. CDR3 size: 15 residues. Here the CDR3 DNA reads TGTGCCAGCAGCCCCTCAGGGGGCGCGTCCTATGGCTACACCTTC. Encoded protein: CASSPSGGASYGYTF.

In its sample, this clonotype was seen many times. The chain carries TRBV6-2 or TRBV6-3 and TRBJ2-7; 9 bases match TRBD2. Trimming took 6 bases from V and 4 from J; bases not matched to a gene: 7. The length of the CDR3 is 14 residues. Per germline, CDR1 MNHEY and CDR2 SVGEGT. The CDR3 here is CASRNSGSGYEQYF. CDR3 coding DNA: TGTGCCAGCAGAAATAGCGGGAGCGGATACGAGCAGTACTTC.

Relative to its sample, this clonotype is medium-sized. The rearrangement uses TRBV7-8 and TRBJ2-5; D possibly corresponds to TRBD1 (6 bases). Germline-derived CDR1 and CDR2 are SGHVS and FQNEAQ. This CDR3 contains 15 residues. The germline V and J ends were trimmed by 5 bases and 5 bases, with 18 bases remaining between them. CDR3 sequence (DNA): TGTGCCAGCAGCCCCAGACAGGTCAAAAAGGAGACCCAGTACTTC. Translated: CASSPRQVKKETQYF.

This clonotype was picked up many times. The V gene is TRBV7-2, the J gene TRBJ2-5, with a tentative D call TRBD1 (6 bases). CDR1 SGHTA and CDR2 FQGNSA come from the germline V gene. V shed 5 bases and J shed 11 bases, with 24 bases lying between them. This CDR3 has 15 amino acids. The CDR3 DNA is TGTGCCAGCAGCCGGGACAACTTATGGGCAGTCCCGCAGTACTTC. Amino acids: CASSRDNLWAVPQYF.

This clonotype was seen at least ten times. The J gene is TRBJ1-2, the V gene TRBV7-2, with D perhaps TRBD1 (5 bases). Trimming cost V 2 bases and J 1 base, with 11 bases left between them. The germline CDR1 and CDR2 sequences are SGHTA and FQGNSA. The CDR3 runs 15 residues. The CDR3: CASSLSGNYNYGYTF. CDR3 in DNA: TGTGCCAGCAGCTTATCAGGGAACTATAACTATGGCTACACCTTC. The variable domain in full, completed from reference TRBV7-2 and TRBJ1-2, reads GAGVSQSPSNKVTEKGKDVELRCDPISGHTALYWYRQSLGQGLEFLIYFQGNSAPDKSGLPSDRFSAERTGGSVSTLTIQRTQQEDSAVYLCASSLSGNYNYGYTFGSGTRLTVV.

This clonotype was observed at least ten times. The CDR3 is CASSSIIHPGTGVYNEQFF. As DNA, the CDR3 is TGTGCCAGCAGCTCAATAATCCACCCCGGGACAGGGGTCTACAATGAGCAGTTCTTC. This rearrangement joins TRBV7-8 to TRBJ2-1; 10 nucleotides agree with TRBD1. The CDR3 sequence is 19 residues long. V was clipped by 4 bases and J by 3 bases; unmatched bases: 15. Germline CDR1 and CDR2: SGHVS and FQNEAQ.

The sample holds many counts of this clonotype. The chain is built from TRBV7-8 and TRBJ2-7; no clear D. V lost 2 bases and J 3 bases, leaving 11 bases between the germline ends. The germline V gene has CDR1 SGHVS and CDR2 FQNEAQ. The CDR3 is 14 residues long. In DNA form, the CDR3 reads TGTGCCAGCAGCTTATTATTTGGCGTCTACGAGCAGTACTTC. Its protein product is CASSLLFGVYEQYF.

This clonotype was counted many times. The rearrangement joins TRBV5-1 to TRBJ2-7; TRBD2 matches at 9 bases. Losses at the gene ends were 4 bases for V and 1 base for J; bases not matched to a gene: 9. Germline CDR1 SGHRS, CDR2 YFSETQ. This CDR3 contains 16 residues. The CDR3 nucleotides read TGCGCCAGCAGCGCTGGAGGGACTAGCTCTTCCTACGAGCAGTACTTC. Translated, it gives CASSAGGTSSSYEQYF.

This clonotype was detected ten times or more. This chain uses TRBV28 with TRBJ1-5, with TRBD1 identical over 9 bases. V shed 3 bases, J shed 5 bases, and the junction held 5 bases outside the gene matches. The CDR3 spans 15 residues. Germline lookup yields CDR1 MDHEN and CDR2 SYDVKM. CDR3 nucleotide sequence: TGTGCCAGCAGTTTGCCGGGACAGGGTTATCAGCCCCAGCATTTT. It is translated as CASSLPGQGYQPQHF.

This clonotype has ten or more counts. This sequence joins TRBV7-9 and TRBJ1-6, with D unresolved. The CDR3 has 16 amino acids. Germline V lookup: CDR1 SEHNR, CDR2 FQNEAQ (reference sequence). V gave up 1 base and J gave up 6 bases, with 13 bases separating them. CDR3 coding DNA: TGTGCCAGCAGCTTAGGACGTACTGCCCCTAATTCACCCCTCCACTTT. This sequence encodes CASSLGRTAPNSPLHF.

This clonotype was seen repeatedly, ten times or more. The chain uses TRBV7-8 and TRBJ1-2; D is ambiguous. Trimming took off 2 bases at V and 8 bases at J, with 12 bases between the two ends. CDR3 length equals 13 residues. Germline V gene data show CDR1 as SGHVS and CDR2 as FQNEAQ. The CDR3 spells CASSLFHEEGYTF. The CDR3 DNA sequence: TGTGCCAGCAGCTTATTTCATGAAGAGGGCTACACCTTC.

This clonotype has ten or more counts. The chain employs TRBV29-1 and TRBJ1-5; tentative D call: TRBD1 (6 bases). The CDR3 contains 14 residues. Germline CDR1 reads SQVTM; CDR2 reads ANQGSEA. V was shortened by 5 bases and J by 4 bases, with 15 bases between the two germline ends. CDR3 loop: CSVRTGQGNQPQHF. The CDR3 DNA reads as TGCAGCGTTCGAACGGGACAAGGTAATCAGCCCCAGCATTTT. Combining the CDR3 with reference TRBV29-1 and TRBJ1-5 gives the whole variable domain SAVISQKPSRDICQRGTSLTIQCQVDSQVTMMFWYRQQPGQSLTLIATANQGSEATYESGFVIDKFPISRPNLTFSTLTVSNMSPEDSSIYLCSVRTGQGNQPQHFGDGTRLSIL.

This clonotype was detected many times. J is TRBJ2-3 and V is TRBV7-2; possible D gene TRBD1, 5 bases. Trimming pared 2 bases from V and 0 bases from J, leaving 18 bases between. CDR3 length: 18 amino acids. The germline gives CDR1 SGHTA, CDR2 FQGNSA. DNA of the CDR3: TGTGCCAGCAGCTTAACCCCCCGACAGATTCCTAGCACAGATACGCAGTATTTT. This encodes CASSLTPRQIPSTDTQYF.